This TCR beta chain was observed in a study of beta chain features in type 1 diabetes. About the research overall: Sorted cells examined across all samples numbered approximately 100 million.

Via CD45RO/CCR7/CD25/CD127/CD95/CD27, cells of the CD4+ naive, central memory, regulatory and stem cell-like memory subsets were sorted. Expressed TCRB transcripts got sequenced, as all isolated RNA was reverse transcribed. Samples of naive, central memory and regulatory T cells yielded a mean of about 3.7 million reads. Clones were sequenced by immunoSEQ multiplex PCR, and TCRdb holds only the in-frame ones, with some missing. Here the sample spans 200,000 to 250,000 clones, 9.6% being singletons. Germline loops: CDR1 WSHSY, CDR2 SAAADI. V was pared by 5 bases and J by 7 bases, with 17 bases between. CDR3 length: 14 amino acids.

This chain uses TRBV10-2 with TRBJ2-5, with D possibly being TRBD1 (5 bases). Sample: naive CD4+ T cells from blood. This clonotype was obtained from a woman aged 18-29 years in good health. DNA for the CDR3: TGCGCCAGCAGTCTATCCCCTGTCACAGGGACCCAGTACTTC. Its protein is CASSLSPVTGTQYF.